This TCR beta chain was retrieved from a study of T-cell reconstitution after alpha-beta-depleted transplantation in children. General study results and limits: Where alpha-beta T cells came from about two months after transplant was reportedly several hundred expanded graft clones.

Per the germline V gene, CDR1 is SGHAT and CDR2 is FQNNGV. The CDR3 is 17 residues long. V was shortened by 4 bases and J by 3 bases, with 19 bases between the two germline ends. A library of TCRbeta sequences, prepared with unique molecular identifiers, was generated. In TCRdb, the PCR reads were re-called with MiXCR into one record per CDR3 protein. The sample has about 470,000 distinct CDR3 sequences, approximately 41% seen once; the top ten hold 27%. At least ten counts were recorded for this clonotype. Its antigen is undetermined. The rearrangement joins TRBV11-2 to TRBJ2-1; D call uncertain. Sequencing used PBMCs, obtained before TCRalphabeta/CD19-depleted stem cell transplant. This sequence originates from a girl aged 2-10 years with aplastic anemia, due to receive a stem cell transplant. The CDR3 is CASSSPLSAEDYNEQFF. CDR3 nucleotide sequence: TGTGCCAGCAGCTCCCCCCTGAGCGCCGAAGACTACAATGAGCAGTTCTTC. Looking up the rest from reference TRBV11-2 and TRBJ2-1 gives the full variable domain: EAGVAQSPRYKIIEKRQSVAFWCNPISGHATLYWYQQILGQGPKLLIQFQNNGVVDDSQLPKDRFSAERLKGVDSTLKIQPAKLEDSAVYLCASSSPLSAEDYNEQFFGPGTRLTVL.